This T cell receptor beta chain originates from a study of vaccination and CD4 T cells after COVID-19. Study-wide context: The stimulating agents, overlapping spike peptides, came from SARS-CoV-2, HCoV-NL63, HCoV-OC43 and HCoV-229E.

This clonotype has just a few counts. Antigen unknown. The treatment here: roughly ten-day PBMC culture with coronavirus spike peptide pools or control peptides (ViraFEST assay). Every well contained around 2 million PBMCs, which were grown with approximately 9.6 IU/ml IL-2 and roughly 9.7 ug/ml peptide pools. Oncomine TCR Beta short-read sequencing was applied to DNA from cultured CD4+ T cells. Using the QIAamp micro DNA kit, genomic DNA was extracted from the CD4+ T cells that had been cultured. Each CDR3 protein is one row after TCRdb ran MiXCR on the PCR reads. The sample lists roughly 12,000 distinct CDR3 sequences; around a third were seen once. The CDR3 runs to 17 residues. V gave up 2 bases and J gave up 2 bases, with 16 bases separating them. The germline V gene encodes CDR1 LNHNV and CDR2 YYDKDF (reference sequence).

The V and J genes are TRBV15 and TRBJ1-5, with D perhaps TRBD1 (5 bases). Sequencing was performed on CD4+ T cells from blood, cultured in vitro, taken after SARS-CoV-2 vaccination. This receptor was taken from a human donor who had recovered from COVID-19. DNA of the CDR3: TGTGCCACCAGCAGAAAATACGACAGCGGCCGCAATCAGCCCCAGCATTTT. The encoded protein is CATSRKYDSGRNQPQHF.